Below, 22 T cell receptor beta chains from the same sample are listed, as sequenced in a study of T cell repertoires in cytomegalovirus infection. These TCRs' antigens remain unknown. TCRdb processed the reads anew with MiXCR; each CDR3 protein has one entry. Altogether about 920,000 distinct CDR3 sequences are present, around a third being singletons, with the ten largest covering 11% to 15%. Here the sequenced sample was cultured CD8+ T cells from PBMCs, taken from culture after CMV antigen stimulation. These receptors came from a human donor in good health (CMV status not recorded). Some clones in this sample may be carry-over from other donors' samples.

This rearrangement joins TRBV6-2 or TRBV6-3 to TRBJ1-1, with D maybe TRBD1 (6 bases). Germline CDR1 is MNHEY and CDR2 is SVGEGT. With 2 bases removed from V and 4 bases from J, the gap between germline ends came to 17 bases. This CDR3 is 16 amino acids long. The CDR3 is CASSYGYRELATEAFF. CDR3 bases: TGTGCCAGCAGTTACGGTTACAGGGAATTGGCCACTGAAGCTTTCTTT.

Of note for this clonotype: The junction departs from the called germline gene at one end, perhaps through a read error. The chain recombines TRBV6-2 or TRBV6-3 with TRBJ1-1; D not certain. Looked up from germline, CDR1 is MNHEY and CDR2 is SVGEGT. The CDR3 contains 15 residues. The CDR3 region has the DNA TGTGCCAACAGTTACCCCCCGCTACACTCTAATGAAGCTTTCTTT. Its translation is CANSYPPLHSNEAFF.

This clonotype appeared many times. V gene TRBV6-1 combines with J gene TRBJ2-6; no clear D gene. V lost 7 bases, J lost 0 bases, and 16 bases lay in between. CDR3 size: 17 residues. Germline loops: CDR1 MNHNS, CDR2 SASEGT. CDR3 protein: CASTRKGGRSGANVLTF. CDR3 bases: TGTGCCAGCACCCGAAAGGGCGGCCGCTCTGGGGCCAACGTCCTGACTTTC.

This clonotype turned up a few times. The chain recombines TRBV6-2 or TRBV6-3 with TRBJ2-7; 7 nucleotides match TRBD1. The CDR3 length is 13 residues. Unmatched junction bases numbered 10, after V lost 11 bases and J lost 3 bases. The germline V gene has CDR1 MNHEY and CDR2 SVGEGT. The CDR3 DNA follows: TGTGCCGTTGGTGGCAGGGGGTACTACGAGCAGTACGTC. Translation: CAVGGRGYYEQYV.

This clonotype was seen only a few times. CDR3: CSARDPQGGNIQYF. The CDR3, as DNA: TGCAGTGCTAGAGATCCCCAGGGGGGAAACATTCAGTACTTC. The chain joins TRBV20-1 to TRBJ2-4; weak D call: TRBD1 (7 bases). The CDR3 sequence is 14 residues long. V gave up 0 bases and J gave up 6 bases, with 12 bases separating them. Per the germline V gene, CDR1 is DFQATT and CDR2 is SNEGSKA (reference sequence).

Of note for this clonotype: This may be a read error, as it is one base from a much larger clone. The rearrangement joins TRBV7-2 to TRBJ2-2, with a weak D call TRBD1 (6 bases). The CDR3 covers 12 residues. Germline assignment: CDR1 SGHTA and CDR2 FQGNSA. The germline V and J ends were trimmed by 4 bases and 15 bases, with 15 bases remaining between them. The CDR3 sequence is CTSSWTARWLFF. DNA for the CDR3: TGTACCAGCAGCTGGACAGCACGGTGGTTGTTTTTT. The variable domain in full, completed from reference TRBV7-2 and TRBJ2-2, reads GAGVSQSPSNKVTEKGKDVELRCDPISGHTALYWYRQSLGQGLEFLIYFQGNSAPDKSGLPSDRFSAERTGGSVSTLTIQRTQQEDSAVYLCTSSWTARWLFFGEGSRLTVL.

A few counts support this clonotype. The gene calls are TRBV7-9 and TRBJ2-1, with D uncertain. The ends were cut back, 6 bases at V and 3 bases at J, with 12 bases in the middle. This CDR3 spans 14 amino acids. CDR1 is SEHNR, CDR2 FQNEAQ, per germline (reference sequence). The CDR3 loop is CASSRPSRYNEQFF. The DNA of the CDR3 is TGTGCCAGCAGTCGCCCTAGTCGCTACAATGAGCAGTTCTTC.

Many counts were recorded for this clonotype. The chain uses TRBV7-6 and TRBJ2-1; TRBD2 matches 10 bases. The length of the CDR3 is 14 residues. After removal of 4 bases from V and 6 bases from J, the junction contained 3 bases not matched to a gene. Germline-derived CDR1 and CDR2 are SGHVS and FNYEAQ. In DNA form, the CDR3 reads TGTGCCAGCAGCTCCAGCGGGGGGGGCAATGAGCAGTTCTTC. Encoded protein: CASSSSGGGNEQFF.

The chain couples TRBV2 to TRBJ2-1, with D tentatively TRBD1 (6 bases). From germline, CDR1 is SNHLY and CDR2 FYNNEI. The CDR3 is 14 residues long. V lost 3 bases, J lost 7 bases, and 13 bases lay in between. The CDR3: CASSDYQGPNEQFF. The CDR3 coding sequence is TGTGCCAGCAGTGATTATCAGGGGCCGAATGAGCAGTTCTTC.

This clonotype occurred many times. V is TRBV7-9 and J is TRBJ1-2; the D gene is possibly TRBD1 (5 bases). This CDR3 has 13 residues. Trimming took off 6 bases at V and 7 bases at J, with 15 bases between the two ends. Germline-derived CDR1 and CDR2 are SEHNR and FQNEAQ (reference sequence). The CDR3 is CASRARGDSGYTF. For the CDR3, the DNA is TGTGCCAGCAGAGCTCGGGGAGACAGTGGCTACACCTTC. Based on the CDR3 plus reference TRBV7-9 and TRBJ1-2, the full variable domain is DTGVSQNPRHKITKRGQNVTFRCDPISEHNRLYWYRQTLGQGPEFLTYFQNEAQLEKSRLLSDRFSAERPKGSFSTLEIQRTEQGDSAMYLCASRARGDSGYTFGSGTRLTVV.

V gene TRBV12-3 or TRBV12-4 combines with J gene TRBJ2-7; 8 bases are shared with TRBD1. The CDR3 totals 13 residues. Germline trimming cut 3 bases from V and 6 bases from J; bases unmatched to any gene: 4. The CDR3 here is CASSFGQGFEQYV. CDR3 bases: TGTGCCAGCAGTTTTGGACAGGGTTTCGAGCAGTACGTC.

In this sample, this clonotype turned up a few times. The chain links TRBV7-9 to TRBJ1-2; D possibly corresponds to TRBD1 (5 bases). The CDR3 sequence is 15 residues long. V gave up 2 bases and J gave up 5 bases, with 15 bases separating them. The V gene's germline CDR1 is SEHNR and CDR2 FQNEAQ (reference sequence). This CDR3 is CASSLPGGVAYGYTF. The CDR3 DNA reads as TGTGCCAGCAGCTTACCCGGGGGAGTGGCGTATGGCTACACCTTC.

On this clonotype itself: A much larger clone differs by one base, so this may be a read error. The chain uses TRBV25-1 and TRBJ2-3; TRBD1 agrees at 8 bases. CDR1 is MGHDK, CDR2 SYGVNS, per germline. J was trimmed by 0 bases and V by 6 bases; bases with no gene match: 5. The CDR3 has 15 residues. Here the CDR3 reads CASSVTGASTDTQYF. The CDR3 nucleotides read TGTGCCAGCAGCGTGACAGGGGCTAGCACAGATACGCAGTATTTT.

In its sample, this clonotype was seen once. The rearrangement joins TRBV6-5 to TRBJ2-3; 15 bases are shared with TRBD2. The CDR3 runs 17 residues. Trimming cost V 0 bases and J 5 bases; bases outside gene matches: 3. Per the germline V gene, CDR1 is MNHEY and CDR2 is SVGAGI. Here the CDR3 DNA reads TGTGCCAGCAGTTACTCCCGGGGACTAGCGGGAGGAGATACGCAGTATTTT. It translates to CASSYSRGLAGGDTQYF.

V and J are TRBV5-4 and TRBJ2-7; weak D call: TRBD2 (5 bases). The CDR3 is 16 amino acids. CDR1 and CDR2 (germline): SGHNT, YYREEE (reference sequence). V lost 1 base and J 0 bases, leaving 14 bases between the germline ends. The CDR3 region is CASSLSPGLNSYEQYV. CDR3 coding DNA: TGTGCCAGCAGCTTGAGCCCTGGACTGAACTCCTACGAGCAGTACGTC.

The V call is TRBV5-6, the J call TRBJ1-2, with 7 bases aligning to TRBD1. In germline, CDR1 is SGHDT, CDR2 YYEEEE. The CDR3 loop spans 17 amino acids. The V gene end was trimmed by 0 bases and the J gene end by 0 bases; junction bases not matched to a gene: 8. The CDR3 loop is CASSLVGQLFANYGYTF. The CDR3 DNA reads as TGTGCCAGCAGCTTGGTGGGACAGCTGTTTGCTAACTATGGCTACACCTTC. Looking up the rest from reference TRBV5-6 and TRBJ1-2 gives the full variable domain: DAGVTQSPTHLIKTRGQQVTLRCSPKSGHDTVSWYQQALGQGPQFIFQYYEEEERQRGNFPDRFSGHQFPNYSSELNVNALLLGDSALYLCASSLVGQLFANYGYTFGSGTRLTVV.

The V gene is TRBV6-6, the J gene TRBJ1-2, with D uncertain. V was cut by 7 bases and J by 4 bases, with 10 bases left in between. There are 12 residues in the CDR3. Germline CDR1 and CDR2: MNHNY and SVGAGI (reference sequence). The CDR3 loop reads CASTEVGYGYTF. DNA for the CDR3: TGTGCCAGCACTGAGGTTGGCTATGGCTACACCTTC.

Ten or more counts support this clonotype. Here the CDR3 reads CASSENSQETQYF. The CDR3 DNA follows: TGTGCCAGCAGTGAAAACAGTCAAGAGACCCAGTACTTC. The V call is TRBV6-1, the J call TRBJ2-5; no definite D call. In germline, CDR1 is MNHNS, CDR2 SASEGT. Trimming left V 2 bases short and J 2 bases short, with 6 bases between. The CDR3 contains 13 residues.

This clonotype was observed a few times. V usage is TRBV28 and J usage is TRBJ2-1, with TRBD1 matching 8 bases. Germline V gene lookup returns CDR1 MDHEN and CDR2 SYDVKM. The CDR3 extends over 14 amino acids. V shed 3 bases and J 4 bases; nucleotides not matched to a gene: 2. The CDR3 sequence: CASSFDRGYNEQFF. The CDR3, as DNA: TGTGCCAGCAGTTTCGACAGGGGTTACAATGAGCAGTTCTTC.

The chain uses TRBV20-1 and TRBJ2-1; no definite D call. Germline-derived CDR1 and CDR2 are DFQATT and SNEGSKA (reference sequence). The CDR3 covers 17 residues. Deletions cut 5 bases from V and 0 bases from J, with 20 bases between. CDR3 amino acids: CSAPPGWSKSSYNEQFF. The CDR3 DNA reads as TGCAGTGCTCCCCCCGGCTGGAGCAAAAGCTCCTACAATGAGCAGTTCTTC.

Notes on this clonotype: Just one base apart from a much larger clone, this may be a read error. The CDR3 DNA reads as TGTGCCAGCAGCATGTTAGCGGGGGGGCCAGTTTCCAATGAGCAGTTCTTC. Amino acid sequence: CASSMLAGGPVSNEQFF. J is TRBJ2-1 and V is TRBV7-2, with 11 bases that match TRBD2. The CDR3 sequence is 17 residues long. Germline lookup yields CDR1 SGHTA and CDR2 FQGNSA. With 5 bases clipped from V and 6 bases from J, the junction kept 12 bases outside the gene matches.

V and J are TRBV4-1 and TRBJ2-5; 7 bases fit TRBD1. This CDR3 has 16 amino acids. CDR1 MGHRA and CDR2 YSYEKL come from the germline V gene. V dropped 4 bases and J dropped 0; count of bases not matched to a gene: 8. DNA of the CDR3: TGCGCCAGCAGCCCCAGTCCCGGGACAGACCAAGAGACCCAGTACTTC. It encodes CASSPSPGTDQETQYF.